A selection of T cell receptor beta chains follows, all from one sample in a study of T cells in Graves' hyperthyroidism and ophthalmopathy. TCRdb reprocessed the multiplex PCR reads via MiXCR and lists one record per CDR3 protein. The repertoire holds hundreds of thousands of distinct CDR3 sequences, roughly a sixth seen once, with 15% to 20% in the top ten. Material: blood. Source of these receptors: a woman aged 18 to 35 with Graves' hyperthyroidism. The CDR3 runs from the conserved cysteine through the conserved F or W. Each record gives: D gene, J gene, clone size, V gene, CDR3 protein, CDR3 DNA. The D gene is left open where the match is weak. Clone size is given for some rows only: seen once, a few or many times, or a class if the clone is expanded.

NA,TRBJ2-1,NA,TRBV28,CANSFGYTSYNEQFF,TGTGCCAACAGTTTTGGTTACACGTCCTACAATGAGCAGTTCTTC
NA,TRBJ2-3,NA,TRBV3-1,CASSLPTGSDTQYF,TGTGCCAGCAGCCTACCGACAGGATCAGATACGCAGTATTTT
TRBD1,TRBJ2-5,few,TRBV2,CASSEPPGQGSETQYF,TGTGCCAGCAGTGAACCCCCGGGACAGGGATCGGAGACCCAGTACTTC
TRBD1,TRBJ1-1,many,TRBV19,CASSSRAGTGEAEAFF,TGTGCCAGTAGTTCGAGGGCGGGGACAGGGGAAGCTGAAGCTTTCTTT
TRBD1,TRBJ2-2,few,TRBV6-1,CASRPPGQKNTGELFF,TGTGCCAGCAGACCCCCGGGACAGAAGAACACCGGGGAGCTGTTTTTT
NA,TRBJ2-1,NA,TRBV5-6,CASSPVRVDNEQFF,TGTGCCAGCAGCCCCGTCCGGGTCGACAATGAGCAGTTCTTC
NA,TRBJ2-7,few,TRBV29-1,CSVGRDTSYEQYF,TGCAGCGTTGGTAGGGACACCTCCTACGAGCAGTACTTC
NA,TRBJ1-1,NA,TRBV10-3,CAISAGRTEAFF,TGTGCCATCAGTGCGGGGCGGACTGAAGCTTTCTTT
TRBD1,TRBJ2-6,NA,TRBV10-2,CASSEGRLLTGAGANVLTF,TGCGCCAGCAGTGAGGGTCGTTTATTGACAGGGGCTGGGGCCAACGTCCTGACTTTC
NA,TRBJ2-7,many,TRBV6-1,CASSVLQTLSYEQYF,TGTGCCAGCAGTGTTTTACAGACACTGTCCTACGAGCAGTACTTC
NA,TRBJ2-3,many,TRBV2,CASSWRKGTDTQYF,TGTGCCAGCAGTTGGAGGAAGGGCACAGATACGCAGTATTTT
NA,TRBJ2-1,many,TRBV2,CASRKLANEQFF,TGTGCCAGCAGAAAACTAGCCAATGAGCAGTTCTTC
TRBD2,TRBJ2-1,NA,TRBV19,CASSPLAGGPREQFF,TGTGCCAGTAGTCCGCTAGCGGGAGGGCCGCGGGAGCAGTTCTTC
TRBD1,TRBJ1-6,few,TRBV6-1,CATQGALSVNSPLHF,TGTGCCACTCAGGGGGCGCTGAGTGTGAATTCACCCCTCCACTTT
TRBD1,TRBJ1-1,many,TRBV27,CASSAAGGQATEAFF,TGTGCCAGCAGTGCGGCGGGGGGACAGGCCACTGAAGCTTTCTTT
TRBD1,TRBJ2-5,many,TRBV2,CASSYRTGQGGETQYF,TGTGCCAGCAGTTACCGCACGGGACAGGGAGGGGAGACCCAGTACTTC
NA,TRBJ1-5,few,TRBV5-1,CASRQDSFSNQPQHF,TGCGCCAGCAGACAGGACAGTTTTAGCAATCAGCCCCAGCATTTT
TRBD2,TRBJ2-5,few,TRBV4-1,CASSQDPPAGQETQYF,TGCGCCAGCAGCCAAGATCCTCCAGCGGGGCAAGAGACCCAGTACTTC
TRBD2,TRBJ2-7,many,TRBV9,CASSPRLAGAGEQYF,TGTGCCAGCAGCCCCCGACTAGCGGGAGCGGGCGAGCAGTACTTC
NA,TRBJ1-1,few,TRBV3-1,CASSLTSGYTEAFF,TGTGCCAGCAGCCTAACCTCAGGGTACACTGAAGCTTTCTTT
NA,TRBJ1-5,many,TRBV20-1,CSARTLGSNQPQHF,TGCAGTGCTAGGACTTTAGGTAGCAATCAGCCCCAGCATTTT
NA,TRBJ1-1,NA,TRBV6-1,CASIRESNTEAFF,TGTGCCAGCATTAGGGAGTCCAACACTGAAGCTTTCTTT
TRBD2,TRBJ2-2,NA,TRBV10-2,CASSHPTSGGPGELFF,TGCGCCAGCTCCCATCCGACTAGCGGGGGCCCCGGGGAGCTGTTTTTT
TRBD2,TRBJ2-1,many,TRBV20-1,CSARQSGLAGGREQFF,TGCAGTGCTAGACAATCTGGACTAGCGGGGGGTCGAGAGCAGTTCTTC
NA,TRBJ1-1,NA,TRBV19,CASSNLQVSGTEAFF,TGTGCCAGTAGTAACCTACAGGTCTCCGGAACTGAAGCTTTCTTT
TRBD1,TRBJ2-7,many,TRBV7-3,CASSQPETGAYEQYF,TGTGCCAGCAGCCAACCCGAGACAGGGGCTTACGAGCAGTACTTC